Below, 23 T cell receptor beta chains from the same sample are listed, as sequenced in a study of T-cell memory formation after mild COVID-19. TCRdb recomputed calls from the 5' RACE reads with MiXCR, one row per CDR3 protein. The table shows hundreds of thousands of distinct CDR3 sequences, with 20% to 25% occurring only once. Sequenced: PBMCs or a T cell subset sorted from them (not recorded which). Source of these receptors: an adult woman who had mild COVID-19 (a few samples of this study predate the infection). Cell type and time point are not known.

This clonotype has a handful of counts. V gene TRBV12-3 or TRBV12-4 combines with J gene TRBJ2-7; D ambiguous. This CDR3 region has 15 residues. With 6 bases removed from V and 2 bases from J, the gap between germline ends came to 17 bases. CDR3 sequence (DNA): TGTGCCAGCAGGGATGTTGGCAGGCCCCCCTACGAGCAGTACTTC. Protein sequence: CASRDVGRPPYEQYF.

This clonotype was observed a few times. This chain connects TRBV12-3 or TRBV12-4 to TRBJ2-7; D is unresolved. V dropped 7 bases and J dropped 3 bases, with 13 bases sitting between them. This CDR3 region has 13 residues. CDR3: CASMGYGNYEQYF. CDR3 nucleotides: TGTGCCAGCATGGGGTACGGCAACTACGAGCAGTACTTC.

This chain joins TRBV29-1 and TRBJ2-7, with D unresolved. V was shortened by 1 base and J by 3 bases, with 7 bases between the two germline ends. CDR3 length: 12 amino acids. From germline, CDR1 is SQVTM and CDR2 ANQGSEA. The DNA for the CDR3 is TGCAGCGTTGAAGGGGATGTCTACGAGCAGTACTTC. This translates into CSVEGDVYEQYF.

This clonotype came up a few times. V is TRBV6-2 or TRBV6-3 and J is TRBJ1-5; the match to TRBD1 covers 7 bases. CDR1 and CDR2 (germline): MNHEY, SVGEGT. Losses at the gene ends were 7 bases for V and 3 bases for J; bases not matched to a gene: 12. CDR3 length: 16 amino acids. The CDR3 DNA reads TGTGCCAGCACCCCCCTAAAGACAGGGAACAATCAGCCCCAGCATTTT. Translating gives CASTPLKTGNNQPQHF.

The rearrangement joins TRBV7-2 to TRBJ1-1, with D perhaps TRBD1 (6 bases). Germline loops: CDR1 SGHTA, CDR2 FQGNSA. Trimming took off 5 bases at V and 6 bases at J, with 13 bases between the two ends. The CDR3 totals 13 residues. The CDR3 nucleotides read TGTGCCAGCAGCCAAAGAAGGGGGGCTGAAGCTTTCTTT. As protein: CASSQRRGAEAFF.

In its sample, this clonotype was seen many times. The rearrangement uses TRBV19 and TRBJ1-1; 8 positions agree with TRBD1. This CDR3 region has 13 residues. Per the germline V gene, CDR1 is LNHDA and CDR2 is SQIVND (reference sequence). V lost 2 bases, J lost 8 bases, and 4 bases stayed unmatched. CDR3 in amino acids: CASSIQGAFEAFF. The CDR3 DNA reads TGTGCCAGTAGTATACAGGGGGCCTTCGAAGCTTTCTTT.

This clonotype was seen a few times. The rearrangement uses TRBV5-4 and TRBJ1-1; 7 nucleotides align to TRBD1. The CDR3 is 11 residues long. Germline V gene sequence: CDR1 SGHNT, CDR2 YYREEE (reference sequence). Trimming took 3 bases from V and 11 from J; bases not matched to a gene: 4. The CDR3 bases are TGTGCCAGCAGCTCCGAGACAGGGGCTTTCTTT. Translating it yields CASSSETGAFF.

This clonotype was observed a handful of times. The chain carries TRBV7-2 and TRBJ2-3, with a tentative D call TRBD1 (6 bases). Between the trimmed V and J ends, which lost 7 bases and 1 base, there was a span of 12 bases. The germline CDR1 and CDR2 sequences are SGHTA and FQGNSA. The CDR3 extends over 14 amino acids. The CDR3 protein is CASTQGFRTDTQYF. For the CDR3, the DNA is TGTGCCAGCACCCAGGGGTTTCGCACAGATACGCAGTATTTT.

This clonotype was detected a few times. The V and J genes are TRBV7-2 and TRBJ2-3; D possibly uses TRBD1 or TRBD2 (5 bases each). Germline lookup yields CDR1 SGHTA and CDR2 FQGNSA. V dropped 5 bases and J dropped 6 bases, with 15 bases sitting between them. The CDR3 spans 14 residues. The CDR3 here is CASSKTRGGDTQYF. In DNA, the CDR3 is TGTGCCAGCAGCAAGACACGGGGCGGGGATACGCAGTATTTT.

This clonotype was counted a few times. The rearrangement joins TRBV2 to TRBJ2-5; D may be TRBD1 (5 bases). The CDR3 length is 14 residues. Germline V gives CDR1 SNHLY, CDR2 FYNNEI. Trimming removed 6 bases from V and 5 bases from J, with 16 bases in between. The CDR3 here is CASSYTGGAETQYF. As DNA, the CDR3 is TGTGCCAGCAGCTATACTGGTGGGGCGGAGACCCAGTACTTC.

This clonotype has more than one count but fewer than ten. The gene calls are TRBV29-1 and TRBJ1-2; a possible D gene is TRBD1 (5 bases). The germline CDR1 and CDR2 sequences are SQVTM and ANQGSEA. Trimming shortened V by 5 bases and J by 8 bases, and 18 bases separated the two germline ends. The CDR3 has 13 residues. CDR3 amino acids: CSVLLTAGRGYTF. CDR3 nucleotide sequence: TGCAGCGTTCTCCTGACAGCTGGTAGAGGCTACACCTTC.

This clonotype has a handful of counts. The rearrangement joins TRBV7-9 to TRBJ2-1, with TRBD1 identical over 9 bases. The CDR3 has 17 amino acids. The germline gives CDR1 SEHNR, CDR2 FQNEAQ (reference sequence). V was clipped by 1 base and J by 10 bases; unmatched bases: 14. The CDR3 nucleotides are TGTGCCAGCAGCTTAGGGACAGGGGTCGTCTCGACGGAGGAGCAGTTCTTC. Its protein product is CASSLGTGVVSTEEQFF. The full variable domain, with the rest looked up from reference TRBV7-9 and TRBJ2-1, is DTGVSQNPRHKITKRGQNVTFRCDPISEHNRLYWYRQTLGQGPEFLTYFQNEAQLEKSRLLSDRFSAERPKGSFSTLEIQRTEQGDSAMYLCASSLGTGVVSTEEQFFGPGTRLTVL.

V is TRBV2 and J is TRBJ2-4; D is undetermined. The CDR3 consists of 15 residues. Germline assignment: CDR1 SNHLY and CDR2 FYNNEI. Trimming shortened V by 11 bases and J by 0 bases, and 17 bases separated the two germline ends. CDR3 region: CASRQEWVAKNIQYF. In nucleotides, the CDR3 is TGTGCCTCCCGCCAGGAGTGGGTAGCCAAAAACATTCAGTACTTC.

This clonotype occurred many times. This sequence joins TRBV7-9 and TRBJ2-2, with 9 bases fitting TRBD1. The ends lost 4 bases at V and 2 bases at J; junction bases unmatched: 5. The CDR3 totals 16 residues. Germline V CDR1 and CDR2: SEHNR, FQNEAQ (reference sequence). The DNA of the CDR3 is TGTGCCAGCAGCTCTCACAGGGGGCGAAACACCGGGGAGCTGTTTTTT. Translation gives CASSSHRGRNTGELFF.

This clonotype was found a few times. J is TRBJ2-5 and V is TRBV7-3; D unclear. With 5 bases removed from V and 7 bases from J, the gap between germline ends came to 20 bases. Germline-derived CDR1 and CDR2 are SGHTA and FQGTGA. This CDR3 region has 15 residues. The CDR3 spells CASSNPSDPVGTQYF. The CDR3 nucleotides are TGTGCCAGCAGCAACCCTTCCGACCCCGTGGGGACCCAGTACTTC.

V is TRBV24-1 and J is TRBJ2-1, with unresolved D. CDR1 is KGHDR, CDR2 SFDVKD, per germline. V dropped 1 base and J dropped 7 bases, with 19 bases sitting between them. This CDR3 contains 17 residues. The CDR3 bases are TGTGCCACCAGTGATTTTAGAACCCCCCTTTTAGGGAATGAGCAGTTCTTC. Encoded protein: CATSDFRTPLLGNEQFF.

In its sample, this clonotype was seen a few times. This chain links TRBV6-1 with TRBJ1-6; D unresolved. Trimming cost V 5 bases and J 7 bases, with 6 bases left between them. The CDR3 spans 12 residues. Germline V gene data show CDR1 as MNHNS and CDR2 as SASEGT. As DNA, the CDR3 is TGTGCCAGCAGTATACAGAATTCACCCCTCCACTTT. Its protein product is CASSIQNSPLHF.

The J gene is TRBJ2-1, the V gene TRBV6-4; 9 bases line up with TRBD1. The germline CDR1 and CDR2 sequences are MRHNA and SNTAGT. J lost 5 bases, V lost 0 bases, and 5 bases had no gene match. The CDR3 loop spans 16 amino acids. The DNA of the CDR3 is TGTGCCAGCAGTGACTCAACAGGGGGCAAAAACAATGAGCAGTTCTTC. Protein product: CASSDSTGGKNNEQFF.

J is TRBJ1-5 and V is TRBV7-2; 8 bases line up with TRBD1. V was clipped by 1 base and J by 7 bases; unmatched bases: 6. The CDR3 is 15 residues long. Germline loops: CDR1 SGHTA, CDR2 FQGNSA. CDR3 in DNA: TGTGCCAGCAGCTTAGTGTCAGGGGGCGAACAGCCCCAGCATTTT. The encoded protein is CASSLVSGGEQPQHF.

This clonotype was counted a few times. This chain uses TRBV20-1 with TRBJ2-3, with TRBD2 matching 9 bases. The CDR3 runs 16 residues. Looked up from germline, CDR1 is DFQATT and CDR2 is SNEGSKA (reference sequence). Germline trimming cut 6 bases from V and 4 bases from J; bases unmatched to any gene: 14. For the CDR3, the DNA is TGCAGTGCAGGGGGGAGAGCGGGAGGTGCCGCAGATACGCAGTATTTT. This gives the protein CSAGGRAGGAADTQYF.

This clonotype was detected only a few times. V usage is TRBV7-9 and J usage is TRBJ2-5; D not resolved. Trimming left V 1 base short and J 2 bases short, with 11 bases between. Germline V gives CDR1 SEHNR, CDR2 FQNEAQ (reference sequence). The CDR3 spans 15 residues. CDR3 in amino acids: CASSLGRQFQETQYF. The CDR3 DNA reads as TGTGCCAGCAGCTTAGGACGGCAGTTTCAAGAGACCCAGTACTTC.

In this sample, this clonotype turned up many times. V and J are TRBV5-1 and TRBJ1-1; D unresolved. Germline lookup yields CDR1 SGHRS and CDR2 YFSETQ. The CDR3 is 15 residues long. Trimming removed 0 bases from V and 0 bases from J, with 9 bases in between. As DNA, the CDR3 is TGCGCCAGCAGCTTGGAAAGTCAGATGAACACTGAAGCTTTCTTT. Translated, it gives CASSLESQMNTEAFF.

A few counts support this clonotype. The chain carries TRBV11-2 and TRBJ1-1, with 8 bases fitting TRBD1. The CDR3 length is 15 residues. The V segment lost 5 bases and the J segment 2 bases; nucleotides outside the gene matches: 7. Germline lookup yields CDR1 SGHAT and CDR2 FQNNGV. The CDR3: CASSPWGQANTEAFF. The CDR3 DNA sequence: TGTGCCAGCAGCCCCTGGGGACAGGCTAACACTGAAGCTTTCTTT.